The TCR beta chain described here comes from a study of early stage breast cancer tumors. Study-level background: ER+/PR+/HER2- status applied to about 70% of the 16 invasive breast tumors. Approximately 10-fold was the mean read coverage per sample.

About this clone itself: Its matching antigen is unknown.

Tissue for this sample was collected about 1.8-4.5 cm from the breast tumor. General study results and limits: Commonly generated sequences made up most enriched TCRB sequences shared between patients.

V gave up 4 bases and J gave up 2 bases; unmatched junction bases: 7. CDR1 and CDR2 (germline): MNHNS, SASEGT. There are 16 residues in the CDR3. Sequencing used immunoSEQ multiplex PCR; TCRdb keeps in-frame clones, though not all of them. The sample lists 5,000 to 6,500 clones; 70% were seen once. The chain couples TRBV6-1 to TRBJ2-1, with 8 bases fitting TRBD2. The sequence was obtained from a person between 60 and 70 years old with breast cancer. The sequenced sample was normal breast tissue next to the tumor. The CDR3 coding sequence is TGTGCCAGCAGTGCGACTAGCGCTACTACCTACAATGAGCAGTTCTTC. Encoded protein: CASSATSATTYNEQFF.